These T cell receptor beta chains were read from a single sample in a study of blood T cell repertoires in COVID-19. The method was immunoSEQ multiplex PCR; TCRdb's version includes in-frame clones alone and lacks a portion of them. The sample has around 250,000 clones; about 85% are singletons. The specimen was peripheral blood. The source of these receptors is a man between 18 and 35 years old with active or convalescent COVID-19. The CDR3 runs from the conserved cysteine through the conserved F or W. Each record gives: CDR3 DNA, CDR3 protein, J gene, clone size, D gene, V gene. A D gene is named only where the DNA matches it firmly. Expanded clones are given a class, and other clones once, few, many or no size at all.

CDR3nt: TGTGCCAGCAGTTTTCGACAGGGTTTCGGCAATCAGCCCCAGCATTTT
CDR3aa: CASSFRQGFGNQPQHF
j_gene: TRBJ1-5
abundance: NA
d_gene: TRBD1
v_gene: TRBV27

CDR3nt: TGTGCCAGCAGCCAGGGGCTCCCCTATGGCTACACCTTC
CDR3aa: CASSQGLPYGYTF
j_gene: TRBJ1-2
abundance: NA
d_gene: NA
v_gene: TRBV5-4

CDR3nt: TGTGCCAGCAGCTTTGGGGACTCCGGGGTAGATACGCAGTATTTT
CDR3aa: CASSFGDSGVDTQYF
j_gene: TRBJ2-3
abundance: NA
d_gene: NA
v_gene: TRBV7-9

CDR3nt: TGCGCCAGCAGCGGACAGGGAAATTTAGGTGAAGCTTTCTTT
CDR3aa: CASSGQGNLGEAFF
j_gene: TRBJ1-1
abundance: NA
d_gene: TRBD1
v_gene: TRBV5-1

CDR3nt: TGTGCCAGCAGTTCGGGAACTGCCTGGGATGAAGCTTTCTTT
CDR3aa: CASSSGTAWDEAFF
j_gene: TRBJ1-1
abundance: NA
d_gene: NA
v_gene: TRBV27

CDR3nt: TGTGCCAGCAGCGCAGGGTCTGAAGCTTTCTTT
CDR3aa: CASSAGSEAFF
j_gene: TRBJ1-1
abundance: NA
d_gene: NA
v_gene: TRBV9

CDR3nt: TGCGCCAGCAGTACTGGCTCTGGGGCCAACGTCCTGACTTTC
CDR3aa: CASSTGSGANVLTF
j_gene: TRBJ2-6
abundance: NA
d_gene: NA
v_gene: TRBV5-1

CDR3nt: TGTGCCAGCAAAGTCCGGGACACATTCACAGATACGCAGTATTTT
CDR3aa: CASKVRDTFTDTQYF
j_gene: TRBJ2-3
abundance: NA
d_gene: NA
v_gene: TRBV27

CDR3nt: TGCGCCAGCAGCCAAGATCGGGCGGGACGTGGATATGGCTACACCTTC
CDR3aa: CASSQDRAGRGYGYTF
j_gene: TRBJ1-2
abundance: NA
d_gene: NA
v_gene: TRBV4-1

CDR3nt: TGTGCCAGCAGTGGGAGACAGGGAGATGGCTACACCTTC
CDR3aa: CASSGRQGDGYTF
j_gene: TRBJ1-2
abundance: NA
d_gene: TRBD1
v_gene: TRBV6-4

CDR3nt: TGTGCCAGCAGCCCCCTCCCCGACAGTCGGGTAGGGGAGCTGTTTTTT
CDR3aa: CASSPLPDSRVGELFF
j_gene: TRBJ2-2
abundance: NA
d_gene: NA
v_gene: TRBV7-2

CDR3nt: TGTGCCAGCAGTTTCCCCCAGGGGAGTCAGCCCCAGCATTTT
CDR3aa: CASSFPQGSQPQHF
j_gene: TRBJ1-5
abundance: NA
d_gene: NA
v_gene: TRBV28

CDR3nt: TGTGCCAGCAGGGGACAGGGGGCGGGCGAGCAGTACTTC
CDR3aa: CASRGQGAGEQYF
j_gene: TRBJ2-7
abundance: NA
d_gene: TRBD1
v_gene: TRBV6-5

CDR3nt: TGTGCCAGCAGTTCGGGAGGGGGGTACAATGAGCAGTTCTTC
CDR3aa: CASSSGGGYNEQFF
j_gene: TRBJ2-1
abundance: once
d_gene: TRBD2
v_gene: TRBV27

CDR3nt: TGTGCCAGCAGCTTACTGGACAGATTTAAGGTCTACGAGCAGTACTTC
CDR3aa: CASSLLDRFKVYEQYF
j_gene: TRBJ2-7
abundance: NA
d_gene: NA
v_gene: TRBV7-9

CDR3nt: TGCGCCAGCAGCGGAGGTAGCGGGAGACCAGATGAGCAGTTCTTC
CDR3aa: CASSGGSGRPDEQFF
j_gene: TRBJ2-1
abundance: few
d_gene: TRBD2
v_gene: TRBV5-1

CDR3nt: TGTGCCAGCAGCTTAGGAGAGACGGGGGGCAATCAGCCCCAGCATTTT
CDR3aa: CASSLGETGGNQPQHF
j_gene: TRBJ1-5
abundance: NA
d_gene: NA
v_gene: TRBV7-9

CDR3nt: TGTGCCAGCAGCGGCCCTGGACAGGGTGCGACCAAAAACATTCAGTACTTC
CDR3aa: CASSGPGQGATKNIQYF
j_gene: TRBJ2-4
abundance: NA
d_gene: TRBD1
v_gene: TRBV9

CDR3nt: TGTGCCAGCAGCCAAGGACTAGCGGGGGCCTACGAGCAGTACTTC
CDR3aa: CASSQGLAGAYEQYF
j_gene: TRBJ2-7
abundance: NA
d_gene: TRBD2
v_gene: TRBV3-1/TRBV3-2

CDR3nt: TGTGCCACCCTGTGGCCCCAGGGTGATACGCAGTATTTT
CDR3aa: CATLWPQGDTQYF
j_gene: TRBJ2-3
abundance: NA
d_gene: NA
v_gene: TRBV6-5

CDR3nt: TGTGCCAGCAGCTCCAGATATGGCTACACCTTC
CDR3aa: CASSSRYGYTF
j_gene: TRBJ1-2
abundance: NA
d_gene: NA
v_gene: TRBV7-9

CDR3nt: TGTGCCAGCAGCCAAGGGGCGGGGGAGAGTCAGCCCCAGCATTTT
CDR3aa: CASSQGAGESQPQHF
j_gene: TRBJ1-5
abundance: NA
d_gene: NA
v_gene: TRBV3-1/TRBV3-2

CDR3nt: TGCGCCAGCAGCCCCGAGGGTTCGGATTCACCCCTCCACTTT
CDR3aa: CASSPEGSDSPLHF
j_gene: TRBJ1-6
abundance: NA
d_gene: NA
v_gene: TRBV4-1

CDR3nt: TGTGCCAGCAGCCCGAGGCTCGGTACTTTTTCCGATGAGCAGTTCTTC
CDR3aa: CASSPRLGTFSDEQFF
j_gene: TRBJ2-1
abundance: NA
d_gene: NA
v_gene: TRBV11-3

CDR3nt: TGTGCCAGCAGCGGAGGGACTAGCGGGAGTAATGAGCAGTTCTTC
CDR3aa: CASSGGTSGSNEQFF
j_gene: TRBJ2-1
abundance: NA
d_gene: TRBD2
v_gene: TRBV9

CDR3nt: TGTGCCACCAGTTACGGGGATACGCAGTATTTT
CDR3aa: CATSYGDTQYF
j_gene: TRBJ2-3
abundance: NA
d_gene: NA
v_gene: TRBV24-1

CDR3nt: TGTGCCAGCAGTTCGACAGGGCAAGGCTACACCTTC
CDR3aa: CASSSTGQGYTF
j_gene: TRBJ1-2
abundance: NA
d_gene: TRBD1
v_gene: TRBV6-5

CDR3nt: TGCGCCAGCAGCTTGGCCAGCGGGCAGGGCTCCTACGAGCAGTACTTC
CDR3aa: CASSLASGQGSYEQYF
j_gene: TRBJ2-7
abundance: NA
d_gene: NA
v_gene: TRBV5-1

CDR3nt: TGTGCCAGCAGCGCCCTCACCGGGGAGCTGTTTTTT
CDR3aa: CASSALTGELFF
j_gene: TRBJ2-2
abundance: NA
d_gene: NA
v_gene: TRBV9

CDR3nt: TGTGCCAGCAGCTTAGGGGGGCTTGACACCGGGGAGCTGTTTTTT
CDR3aa: CASSLGGLDTGELFF
j_gene: TRBJ2-2
abundance: NA
d_gene: NA
v_gene: TRBV7-9

CDR3nt: TGTGCCAGCAGTTACCCGGAAGGAACGGGAACCGGGGAGCTGTTTTTT
CDR3aa: CASSYPEGTGTGELFF
j_gene: TRBJ2-2
abundance: few
d_gene: NA
v_gene: TRBV6-5

CDR3nt: TGTGCTAGTGCCCGTAAGGGACAGGGGACTTATAACTATGGCTACACCTTC
CDR3aa: CASARKGQGTYNYGYTF
j_gene: TRBJ1-2
abundance: NA
d_gene: TRBD1
v_gene: TRBV12-5

CDR3nt: TGTGCCAGCAGTCCTCTTCGTGGACAGGGGGCCCAAGAGACCCAGTACTTC
CDR3aa: CASSPLRGQGAQETQYF
j_gene: TRBJ2-5
abundance: NA
d_gene: TRBD1
v_gene: TRBV6-6

CDR3nt: TGTGCCAGCAGTGAGGCAGGGAACACCATATATTTT
CDR3aa: CASSEAGNTIYF
j_gene: TRBJ1-3
abundance: NA
d_gene: NA
v_gene: TRBV2

CDR3nt: TGTGCCAGCTGGTGGGAGGGCTACACCTTC
CDR3aa: CASWWEGYTF
j_gene: TRBJ1-2
abundance: once
d_gene: NA
v_gene: TRBV2

CDR3nt: TGTGCCAGCAGCTCAGGACAGGGGGGGAGCACAGATACGCAGTATTTT
CDR3aa: CASSSGQGGSTDTQYF
j_gene: TRBJ2-3
abundance: NA
d_gene: TRBD1
v_gene: TRBV11-1

CDR3nt: TGTGCCAGCAGCGTAGGGTCTAACCCCTACAATGAGCAGTTCTTC
CDR3aa: CASSVGSNPYNEQFF
j_gene: TRBJ2-1
abundance: NA
d_gene: NA
v_gene: TRBV9

CDR3nt: TGTGCCAGCAGTCCCCTAACAGGGGTAGAGACCCAGTACTTC
CDR3aa: CASSPLTGVETQYF
j_gene: TRBJ2-5
abundance: NA
d_gene: TRBD1
v_gene: TRBV28

CDR3nt: TGCGCCAGCACCGGGGGGACTAGCGCACAATACAATGAGCAGTTCTTC
CDR3aa: CASTGGTSAQYNEQFF
j_gene: TRBJ2-1
abundance: NA
d_gene: TRBD2
v_gene: TRBV4-1

CDR3nt: TGTGCCAGCAGCTTAGCTGGGAGCGGGACTAGCATCCATGAGCAGTTCTTC
CDR3aa: CASSLAGSGTSIHEQFF
j_gene: TRBJ2-1
abundance: NA
d_gene: TRBD2
v_gene: TRBV11-1

CDR3nt: TGTGCCAGCAGCAGCCGGGAAAGGCCTGGAAACACCATATATTTT
CDR3aa: CASSSRERPGNTIYF
j_gene: TRBJ1-3
abundance: NA
d_gene: NA
v_gene: TRBV9

CDR3nt: TGTGCCAGCGCCGGGACAGATAAAGAGACCCAGTACTTC
CDR3aa: CASAGTDKETQYF
j_gene: TRBJ2-5
abundance: NA
d_gene: TRBD1
v_gene: TRBV2

CDR3nt: TGTGCCAGCAGGCGGGCTGAAGCTTTCTTT
CDR3aa: CASRRAEAFF
j_gene: TRBJ1-1
abundance: NA
d_gene: NA
v_gene: TRBV28

CDR3nt: TGTGCCAGCAGTTACTCCGGCCTAGCGGCCAAAAACATTCAGTACTTC
CDR3aa: CASSYSGLAAKNIQYF
j_gene: TRBJ2-4
abundance: once
d_gene: NA
v_gene: TRBV6-5

CDR3nt: TGTGCCAGCAGGCGAGAGAACTCTGGGGCCAACGTCCTGACTTTC
CDR3aa: CASRRENSGANVLTF
j_gene: TRBJ2-6
abundance: NA
d_gene: NA
v_gene: TRBV5-4

CDR3nt: TGTGCCTGGCGGACAGTACATGGCTACACCTTC
CDR3aa: CAWRTVHGYTF
j_gene: TRBJ1-2
abundance: NA
d_gene: NA
v_gene: TRBV30

CDR3nt: TGTGCCAGCAGCGGCTCAGGGGATACGCAGTATTTT
CDR3aa: CASSGSGDTQYF
j_gene: TRBJ2-3
abundance: NA
d_gene: NA
v_gene: TRBV11-2

CDR3nt: TGCGCCAGCAGCTTGGTCGTTTCCGGGGAGCTGTTTTTT
CDR3aa: CASSLVVSGELFF
j_gene: TRBJ2-2
abundance: NA
d_gene: NA
v_gene: TRBV5-1

CDR3nt: TGTGCCATCAGTGAGTCCGGTTACGAGCAGTACTTC
CDR3aa: CAISESGYEQYF
j_gene: TRBJ2-7
abundance: NA
d_gene: NA
v_gene: TRBV10-3

CDR3nt: TGTGCCAGCAGCTTGGACAGAAACACCGGGGAGCTGTTTTTT
CDR3aa: CASSLDRNTGELFF
j_gene: TRBJ2-2
abundance: NA
d_gene: NA
v_gene: TRBV5-8

CDR3nt: TGTGCCAGCTCCGGGATGAACACTGAAGCTTTCTTT
CDR3aa: CASSGMNTEAFF
j_gene: TRBJ1-1
abundance: NA
d_gene: NA
v_gene: TRBV9

CDR3nt: TGTGCCAGCAGTTGGAGCGGGGGGGATTACAATGAGCAGTTCTTC
CDR3aa: CASSWSGGDYNEQFF
j_gene: TRBJ2-1
abundance: NA
d_gene: TRBD2
v_gene: TRBV27

CDR3nt: TGTGCCACCAGTGGGGGACAGGGTAACCCCGGGGAGCTGTTTTTT
CDR3aa: CATSGGQGNPGELFF
j_gene: TRBJ2-2
abundance: NA
d_gene: TRBD1
v_gene: TRBV24-1

CDR3nt: TGTGCCAGCAGTGAGTCAGGGGGCGAAACCGGGGAGCTGTTTTTT
CDR3aa: CASSESGGETGELFF
j_gene: TRBJ2-2
abundance: NA
d_gene: TRBD1
v_gene: TRBV2

CDR3nt: TGTGCCAGCAGCCAAGATCTGAGGCCAGATACGCAGTATTTT
CDR3aa: CASSQDLRPDTQYF
j_gene: TRBJ2-3
abundance: NA
d_gene: NA
v_gene: TRBV4-2

CDR3nt: TGTGCCAGCAGCCCATCTACTAGCGAACACAATGAGCAGTTCTTC
CDR3aa: CASSPSTSEHNEQFF
j_gene: TRBJ2-1
abundance: NA
d_gene: TRBD2
v_gene: TRBV5-4

CDR3nt: TGTGCCAGCAGCTTTGTGGACTCCCAAGAGACCCAGTACTTC
CDR3aa: CASSFVDSQETQYF
j_gene: TRBJ2-5
abundance: once
d_gene: NA
v_gene: TRBV5-5